These T cell receptor beta chains were read from a single sample in a study of tumor-infiltrating lymphocytes in primary liver carcinoma. TCRdb called the multiplex PCR reads again in MiXCR, with one record for every CDR3 protein. Here the sample spans 95,000 to 150,000 distinct CDR3 sequences, approximately 64% being singletons. Sequencing was carried out using liver tumor tissue from sampling region 3. The receptors derive from a woman aged 60-75 years with primary liver carcinoma and hepatitis B virus infection. Each CDR3 is given with its conserved first and last residue. Each record gives: V gene, J gene, D gene, clone size, CDR3 DNA, CDR3 protein. The D gene is left open where the match is weak. Some rows have no size entry. The others give once, few or many, or a class for an expanded clone.

>TRBV11-2|TRBJ2-2|TRBD2|many
TGTGCCAGCAGCAGTAGCGGGAGTCGTAACACCGGGGAGCTGTTTTTT
CASSSSGSRNTGELFF
>TRBV6-5|TRBJ1-1|TRBD1|.
TGTGCTAGCAGGACGACAGGGTGGGACACTGAAGTTTTCTTT
CASRTTGWDTEVFF
>TRBV11-2|TRBJ1-2|.|once
TGTGCCAGCAACTTAGATCCGATCAGGACGCTGCGCTATGGCTGCACCTTC
CASNLDPIRTLRYGCTF
>TRBV2|TRBJ2-1|.|few
TGTGCCAGCAGTGCCCCCGGTTCCTACAATGAGCAGTTCTTC
CASSAPGSYNEQFF
>TRBV10-3|TRBJ1-1|.|many
TGTGCCACCACGGACCTGGGCACTGAAGCTTTCTTT
CATTDLGTEAFF
>TRBV11-2|TRBJ1-6|.|once
TGTGCCAGTATCTTGGTGCTTAATTCACCCCTCCACTTT
CASILVLNSPLHF
>TRBV6-1|TRBJ2-7|TRBD1|many
TGTGCCAGCGAAGCTCCGGGACAGGCCTACGAGCAGTACTTC
CASEAPGQAYEQYF
>TRBV11-2|TRBJ1-1|.|.
TGTGCAAAAAAAAAAAAAAAAGCTGAAGCTTTCTTT
CAKKKKKAEAFF
>TRBV5-1|TRBJ1-5|.|.
TGCGCCAGCAGCTTGGGGCCCAGGACAGATAGCAATCAGCCCCAGCATTTT
CASSLGPRTDSNQPQHF
>TRBV6-2/TRBV6-3|TRBJ2-7|TRBD2|many
TGTGCCAGCAGTTATAGCGGAAGCGGGAGGAGATACGAGCAGTACTTC
CASSYSGSGRRYEQYF
>TRBV5-1|TRBJ1-1|TRBD1|.
TGCGCCGGCAGCTTGGGGGGGACAGAAGACACTGAAGCTTTCTTT
CAGSLGGTEDTEAFF
>TRBV11-2|TRBJ2-1|TRBD2|.
TGTGCCAGCATCTTATTACTAGCGGGAGGGAGCTCCTATAATGAGCAGTTCTTC
CASILLLAGGSSYNEQFF